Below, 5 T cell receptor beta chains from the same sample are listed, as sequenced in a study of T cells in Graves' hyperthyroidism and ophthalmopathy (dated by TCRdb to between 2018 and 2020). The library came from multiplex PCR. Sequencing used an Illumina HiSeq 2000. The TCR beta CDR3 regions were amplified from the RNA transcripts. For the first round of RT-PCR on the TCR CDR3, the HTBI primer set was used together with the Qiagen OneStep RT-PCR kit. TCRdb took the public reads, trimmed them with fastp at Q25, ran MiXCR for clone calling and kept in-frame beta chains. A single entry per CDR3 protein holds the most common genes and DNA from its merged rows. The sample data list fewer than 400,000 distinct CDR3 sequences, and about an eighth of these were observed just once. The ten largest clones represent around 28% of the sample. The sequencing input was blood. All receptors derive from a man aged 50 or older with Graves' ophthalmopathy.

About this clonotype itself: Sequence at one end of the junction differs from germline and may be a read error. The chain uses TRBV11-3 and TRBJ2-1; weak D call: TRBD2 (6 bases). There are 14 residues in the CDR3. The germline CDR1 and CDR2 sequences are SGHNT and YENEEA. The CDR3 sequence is CVSSFGTGPNEQFF. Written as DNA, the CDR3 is TGTGTCAGCAGCTTCGGGACTGGACCCAATGAGCAGTTCTTC.

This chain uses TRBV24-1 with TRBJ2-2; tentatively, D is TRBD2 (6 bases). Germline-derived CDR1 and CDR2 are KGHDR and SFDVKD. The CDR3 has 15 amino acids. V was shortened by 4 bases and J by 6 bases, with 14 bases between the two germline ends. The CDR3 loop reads CATSEQSGLPGELFF. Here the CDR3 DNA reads TGTGCCACCAGTGAACAAAGCGGGCTTCCCGGGGAGCTGTTTTTT.

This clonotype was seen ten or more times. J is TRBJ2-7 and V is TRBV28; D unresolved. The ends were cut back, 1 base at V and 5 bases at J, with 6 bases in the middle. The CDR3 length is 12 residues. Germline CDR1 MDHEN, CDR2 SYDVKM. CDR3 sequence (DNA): TGTGCCAGCAGTTTATTTTGGAACGAGCAGTACTTC. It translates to CASSLFWNEQYF.

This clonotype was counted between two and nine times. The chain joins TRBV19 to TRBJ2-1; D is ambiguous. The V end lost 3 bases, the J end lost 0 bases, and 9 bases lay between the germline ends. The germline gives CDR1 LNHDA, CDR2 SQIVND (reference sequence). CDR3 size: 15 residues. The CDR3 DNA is TGTGCCAGTAGTATCGGTCTGAACTCCTACAATGAGCAGTTCTTC. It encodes CASSIGLNSYNEQFF.

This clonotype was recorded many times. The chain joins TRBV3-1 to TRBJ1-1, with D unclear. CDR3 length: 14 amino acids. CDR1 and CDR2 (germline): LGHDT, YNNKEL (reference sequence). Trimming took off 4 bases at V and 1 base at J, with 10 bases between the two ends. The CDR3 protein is CASSPRTQNTEAFF. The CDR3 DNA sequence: TGTGCCAGCAGCCCCAGGACCCAGAACACTGAAGCTTTCTTT.